These 26 T cell receptor beta chains were sequenced from one sample in a study of post-analysis software for immune sequencing data. TCR beta cDNA libraries had unique molecular identifiers. A single record per CDR3 protein comes from TCRdb applying MiXCR to the PCR reads. This repertoire shows roughly 150,000 distinct CDR3 sequences, about 36% found once; its top ten account for approximately 30%. Sample: blood, taken after autologous hematopoietic stem cell transplantation. The receptors originated from a girl aged 5-17 years with multiple sclerosis.

There are a few counts of this clonotype. The CDR3 DNA is TGCAGTGCTAGGCCGAGGGGGGACTACGAGCAGTACTTC. Its translation is CSARPRGDYEQYF. This chain links TRBV20-1 with TRBJ2-7; possibly TRBD1 or TRBD2 for D (6 bases each). Germline V gene data show CDR1 as DFQATT and CDR2 as SNEGSKA (reference sequence). Trimming took 3 bases from V and 3 from J, leaving 12 bases between them. CDR3 length: 13 residues.

This clonotype was seen repeatedly, ten times or more. The chain combines TRBV29-1 with TRBJ1-2; perhaps TRBD1 as D (6 bases). Between the trimmed V and J ends, which lost 4 bases and 8 bases, there was a span of 14 bases. CDR1 and CDR2 (germline): SQVTM, ANQGSEA. This CDR3 has 12 amino acids. CDR3 amino acids: CSVAVAGGGYTF. The CDR3 coding sequence is TGCAGCGTTGCGGTCGCTGGGGGCGGCTACACCTTC.

This clonotype turned up a few times. CDR3 sequence: CATQGFGGGDTEAFF. DNA of the CDR3: TGTGCCACCCAAGGTTTTGGAGGGGGAGACACTGAAGCTTTCTTT. The chain has TRBV27 and TRBJ1-1, with D possibly being TRBD1 (6 bases). Germline-derived CDR1 and CDR2 are MNHEY and SMNVEV (reference sequence). V was pared by 10 bases and J by 3 bases, with 21 bases between. This CDR3 has 15 amino acids.

This clonotype was recorded a few times. V gene TRBV9 combines with J gene TRBJ2-4; TRBD2 matches at 10 bases. The V gene's germline CDR1 is SGDLS and CDR2 YYNGEE. The V segment lost 4 bases and the J segment 6 bases; nucleotides outside the gene matches: 10. This CDR3 spans 16 amino acids. CDR3 sequence: CASSTALAGAGNIQYF. The CDR3 bases are TGTGCCAGCAGCACCGCTCTAGCGGGAGCAGGAAACATTCAGTACTTC.

This sequence joins TRBV20-1 and TRBJ2-3; no clear D. The CDR3 covers 14 residues. Germline-derived CDR1 and CDR2 are DFQATT and SNEGSKA (reference sequence). Trimming stripped 6 bases from V and 6 bases from J, with 19 bases between. CDR3 sequence reads: CSASGEGRVDTQYF. The CDR3 coding sequence is TGCAGTGCCAGTGGCGAAGGACGGGTGGATACGCAGTATTTT.

This chain links TRBV27 with TRBJ1-1; a weak D match, TRBD1 (5 bases). Germline V CDR1 and CDR2: MNHEY, SMNVEV (reference sequence). V was pared by 6 bases and J by 3 bases, with 8 bases between. There are 12 residues in the CDR3. The CDR3 is CASSSGYTEAFF. CDR3 sequence (DNA): TGTGCCAGCAGCTCAGGGTACACTGAAGCTTTCTTT.

The genes are TRBV12-3 or TRBV12-4 and TRBJ2-1; D is ambiguous. V lost 1 base, J lost 8 bases, and 18 bases lay in between. This CDR3 is built from 16 residues. CDR3 loop: CASSLGARDNAHEQFF. The CDR3 DNA sequence: TGTGCCAGCAGTTTAGGTGCCCGAGACAACGCACATGAGCAGTTCTTC.

V is TRBV7-2 and J is TRBJ2-7; D possibly uses TRBD1 or TRBD2 (5 bases each). Per germline, CDR1 SGHTA and CDR2 FQGNSA. This CDR3 spans 16 amino acids. V lost 1 base and J 3 bases, leaving 16 bases between the germline ends. The CDR3 protein is CASSLGSGRVHYEQYF. The CDR3 DNA is TGTGCCAGCAGCTTAGGGTCGGGGCGGGTCCACTACGAGCAGTACTTC.

The V and J genes are TRBV9 and TRBJ2-1; 13 positions match TRBD2. Germline V gene sequence: CDR1 SGDLS, CDR2 YYNGEE. The junction had 10 bases not matched to a gene; V was cut back by 0 bases and J by 10 bases. The CDR3 runs 17 residues. CDR3 bases: TGTGCCAGCAGCGTAGCCCCTGGACTAGCGGGAGAGAGGGAGCAGTTCTTC. Its protein is CASSVAPGLAGEREQFF.

This clonotype was observed once. V gene TRBV29-1 combines with J gene TRBJ2-5; D possibly corresponds to TRBD2 (5 bases). Germline V gene sequence: CDR1 SQVTM, CDR2 ANQGSEA. Trimming removed 2 bases at V and 10 bases at J, with 17 bases between. This CDR3 region has 13 residues. The CDR3 DNA reads TGCAGCGTTGAACTTGGGAGAATATATGGCCAGTACTTC. Its protein product is CSVELGRIYGQYF.

The V gene is TRBV20-1, the J gene TRBJ2-6, with D perhaps TRBD1 (6 bases). Germline values: CDR1 DFQATT, CDR2 SNEGSKA (reference sequence). This CDR3 is built from 16 residues. The V end was cut by 0 bases, the J end by 1 base, with 10 bases between. The CDR3 DNA reads TGCAGTGCTAGAGATATCAGGGGATCTGGGGCCAACGTCCTGACTTTC. This gives the protein CSARDIRGSGANVLTF.

This clonotype was detected a few times. V gene TRBV9 combines with J gene TRBJ2-1; weak D call: TRBD2 (7 bases). Germline V gene sequence: CDR1 SGDLS, CDR2 YYNGEE. V was pared by 0 bases and J by 0 bases, with 13 bases between. CDR3 length: 17 amino acids. As DNA, the CDR3 is TGTGCCAGCAGCGTAGCTCTAGCGGACAGCTCCTACAATGAGCAGTTCTTC. Its protein product is CASSVALADSSYNEQFF.

J is TRBJ1-2 and V is TRBV12-3 or TRBV12-4; D not certain. This CDR3 contains 13 residues. Trimming pared 2 bases from V and 3 bases from J, leaving 7 bases between. The CDR3, as DNA: TGTGCCAGCAGTTTACACGGATACTATGGCTACACCTTC. Translating it yields CASSLHGYYGYTF.

This chain links TRBV7-9 with TRBJ1-3, with D possibly matching TRBD1 (5 bases). The CDR3 runs 15 residues. Germline assignment: CDR1 SEHNR and CDR2 FQNEAQ (reference sequence). Trimming pared 6 bases from V and 6 bases from J, leaving 18 bases between. The CDR3 spells CASSYGAAAQNTIYF. The CDR3 DNA reads as TGTGCCAGCAGTTACGGGGCAGCCGCCCAAAACACCATATATTTT.

This rearrangement joins TRBV12-3 or TRBV12-4 to TRBJ2-1, with 9 bases identical to TRBD1. The CDR3 is 15 amino acids. The ends lost 8 bases at V and 3 bases at J; junction bases unmatched: 8. This chain's CDR3 is CASGKDRGSYNEQFF. CDR3 DNA sequence: TGTGCCAGCGGTAAGGACAGGGGAAGCTACAATGAGCAGTTCTTC.

This clonotype was counted between two and nine times. The chain employs TRBV18 and TRBJ2-7, with D perhaps given as TRBD1 or TRBD2 (5 bases each). CDR3 length: 15 amino acids. Per the germline V gene, CDR1 is KGHSH and CDR2 is LQKENI. V was trimmed by 6 bases and J by 1 base, leaving 16 bases between them. In DNA, the CDR3 is TGTGCCAGCTCCATGGTGGGGGACGGTTCCTACGAGCAGTACTTC. Translated, it gives CASSMVGDGSYEQYF. Combining the CDR3 with reference TRBV18 and TRBJ2-7 gives the whole variable domain NAGVMQNPRHLVRRRGQEARLRCSPMKGHSHVYWYRQLPEEGLKFMVYLQKENIIDESGMPKERFSAEFPKEGPSILRIQQVVRGDSAAYFCASSMVGDGSYEQYFGPGTRLTVT.

The CDR3 DNA is TGCGCCAGCAGTGAGTCCCCTGGCGGCACAGATACGCAGTATTTT. Translating gives CASSESPGGTDTQYF. The J gene is TRBJ2-3, the V gene TRBV10-1; D is unresolved. V gave up 0 bases and J gave up 1 base, with 8 bases separating them. The germline CDR1 and CDR2 sequences are WNHNN and SYGVQD (reference sequence). The CDR3 has 15 amino acids.

This clonotype occurred a few times. One end of the junction varies from germline; a read error may be responsible. V is TRBV6-2 or TRBV6-3 and J is TRBJ1-5, with a possible D match to TRBD1 (6 bases). The CDR3 is made up of 14 amino acids. Per germline, CDR1 MNHEY and CDR2 SVGEGT. The CDR3 region has the DNA TGTGCCAGCGAAACAGGGTATAGCAATCAACCCCAGCATTTT. It yields the protein CASETGYSNQPQHF.

The CDR3 DNA is TGTGCCAGCAGCGGGAGGACAGCCACAGATACGCAGTATTTT. Protein sequence: CASSGRTATDTQYF. The J gene is TRBJ2-3, the V gene TRBV2; a weak D match, TRBD2 (7 bases). Deletions cut 6 bases from V and 2 bases from J, with 12 bases between. The CDR3 sequence is 14 residues long. Germline assignment: CDR1 SNHLY and CDR2 FYNNEI.

In nucleotides, the CDR3 is TGTGCCAGCAGTTCCTTCACAGATACGCAGTATTTT. This sequence encodes CASSSFTDTQYF. V is TRBV6-6 and J is TRBJ2-3; D is unclear. The germline V gene encodes CDR1 MNHNY and CDR2 SVGAGI (reference sequence). The CDR3 extends over 12 amino acids. The V end was cut by 4 bases, the J end by 2 bases, with 4 bases between.

The rearrangement links TRBV9 to TRBJ2-1, with D perhaps matching TRBD2 (6 bases). CDR1 is SGDLS and CDR2 is YYNGEE in the germline V gene. The CDR3 length is 17 residues. The ends were cut back, 0 bases at V and 3 bases at J, with 16 bases in the middle. In nucleotides, the CDR3 is TGTGCCAGCAGCGTAGGTTTTTGGGGACTTAACTACAATGAGCAGTTCTTC. Protein product: CASSVGFWGLNYNEQFF.

The chain combines TRBV9 with TRBJ1-5; D gene unclear. Germline V gives CDR1 SGDLS, CDR2 YYNGEE. V gave up 4 bases and J gave up 1 base, with 12 bases separating them. The CDR3 consists of 15 residues. The CDR3 DNA reads as TGTGCCAGCAGCCCGGGCAGTCCGAGCAATCAGCCCCAGCATTTT. It translates to CASSPGSPSNQPQHF.

The genes are TRBV12-3 or TRBV12-4 and TRBJ2-7, with TRBD2 matching 8 bases. V shed 3 bases and J 7 bases; nucleotides not matched to a gene: 11. There are 15 residues in the CDR3. CDR3 bases: TGTGCCAGCAGTTTGTCGAGCGGGAGTATCGATGAGCAGTACTTC. It specifies CASSLSSGSIDEQYF.

The rearrangement uses TRBV12-5 and TRBJ2-3; 7 bases are shared with TRBD1. Trimming cost V 2 bases and J 4 bases; bases outside gene matches: 3. Germline CDR1 reads LGHNT; CDR2 reads FRNRAP. This CDR3 has 14 amino acids. In DNA, the CDR3 is TGTGCTAGTGGTTTGCACAGGGGACCAGATACGCAGTATTTT. Its protein is CASGLHRGPDTQYF.

The V gene is TRBV6-2 or TRBV6-3, the J gene TRBJ2-1, with 8 positions matching TRBD2. V was pared by 4 bases and J by 8 bases, with 13 bases of the junction left unmatched. The CDR3 runs to 16 residues. The germline V gene encodes CDR1 MNHEY and CDR2 SVGEGT. CDR3 DNA sequence: TGTGCCAGCAGTTCAGCGGGAGTAGTCAGACGCGATGAGCAGTTCTTC. This codes for CASSSAGVVRRDEQFF.

The table lists this clonotype with a few counts. The genes are TRBV4-1 and TRBJ2-5, with 15 bases lining up with TRBD2. The CDR3 runs 16 residues. Per the germline V gene, CDR1 is MGHRA and CDR2 is YSYEKL. Losses at the gene ends were 3 bases for V and 5 bases for J; bases not matched to a gene: 4. The CDR3 protein is CASSQGLAGGWETQYF. The CDR3 DNA reads as TGCGCCAGCAGCCAGGGACTAGCGGGAGGATGGGAGACCCAGTACTTC.